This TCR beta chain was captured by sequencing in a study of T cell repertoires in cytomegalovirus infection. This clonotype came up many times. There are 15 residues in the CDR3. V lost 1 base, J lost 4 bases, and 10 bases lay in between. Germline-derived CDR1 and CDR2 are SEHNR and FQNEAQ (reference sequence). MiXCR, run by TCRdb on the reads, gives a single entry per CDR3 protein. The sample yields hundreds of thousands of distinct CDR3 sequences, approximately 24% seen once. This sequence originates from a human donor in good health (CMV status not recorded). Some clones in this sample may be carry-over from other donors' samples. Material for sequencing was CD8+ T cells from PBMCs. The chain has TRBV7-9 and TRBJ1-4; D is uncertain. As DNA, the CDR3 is TGTGCCAGCAGCTTAGTTTCCGCGGGTAATGAAAAACTGTTTTTT. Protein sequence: CASSLVSAGNEKLFF. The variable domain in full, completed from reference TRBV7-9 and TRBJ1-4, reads DTGVSQNPRHKITKRGQNVTFRCDPISEHNRLYWYRQTLGQGPEFLTYFQNEAQLEKSRLLSDRFSAERPKGSFSTLEIQRTEQGDSAMYLCASSLVSAGNEKLFFGSGTQLSVL.